This TCR beta chain comes out of a study of Graves' ophthalmopathy and Graves' hyperthyroidism. Amplified TCR beta CDR3 regions were obtained using RNA transcripts as template. An initial RT-PCR round employing HTBI primers preceded a second-round multiplex PCR. TCRdb ran MiXCR on the multiplex PCR reads and lists one entry per CDR3 protein. The sample has 150,000 to 200,000 distinct CDR3 sequences, roughly two fifths seen once. Germline CDR1 reads ENHRY; CDR2 reads SYGVKD. Trimming cost V 8 bases and J 6 bases; bases outside gene matches: 14. The CDR3 sequence is 15 residues long. This clonotype was seen just once.

The source material was peripheral blood. The source is a woman in her thirties or forties with Graves' ophthalmopathy. This rearrangement joins TRBV10-3 to TRBJ2-7, with TRBD2 identical over 9 bases. CDR3 protein: CAIRISGSTYGEQYF. As DNA, the CDR3 is TGTGCCATCCGTATTAGCGGGAGCACTTACGGCGAGCAGTACTTC.